Below, 5 T cell receptor beta chains from the same sample are listed, as sequenced in a study of T cell responses to AZD1222 COVID-19 vaccine. The assay was immunoSEQ multiplex PCR, and TCRdb's table has in-frame clones only and misses some. This table has over 100,000 clones, about nine tenths appearing once. This sample comprised peripheral blood, obtained on day 0 of AZD1222 vaccination. These receptors were taken from an adult in good health.

V is TRBV18 and J is TRBJ2-5; perhaps TRBD1 as D (5 bases). Germline lookup yields CDR1 KGHSH and CDR2 LQKENI. The CDR3 consists of 13 residues. V dropped 3 bases and J dropped 5 bases, with 10 bases sitting between them. CDR3: CASSPLQAETQYF. CDR3 coding DNA: TGTGCCAGCTCACCCCTACAGGCGGAGACCCAGTACTTC. Together with reference TRBV18 and TRBJ2-5, the CDR3 gives the full variable domain: NAGVMQNPRHLVRRRGQEARLRCSPMKGHSHVYWYRQLPEEGLKFMVYLQKENIIDESGMPKERFSAEFPKEGPSILRIQQVVRGDSAAYFCASSPLQAETQYFGPGTRLLVL.

The V gene is TRBV2, the J gene TRBJ1-5, with 12 nucleotides matching TRBD1. This CDR3 is 14 amino acids long. Trimming cost V 7 bases and J 5 bases; bases outside gene matches: 3. Looked up from germline, CDR1 is SNHLY and CDR2 is FYNNEI. The CDR3 is CASTGTGGDQPQHF. Written as DNA, the CDR3 is TGTGCCAGCACCGGGACAGGGGGCGATCAGCCCCAGCATTTT.

The chain combines TRBV5-5 with TRBJ1-2; TRBD1 matches 11 bases. J gave up 3 bases and V 3 bases, and 4 bases lay outside the gene matches. The CDR3 runs to 15 residues. The V gene's germline CDR1 is SGHKS and CDR2 YYEKEE (reference sequence). The CDR3 sequence: CASSSGQGVHYGYTF. CDR3 nucleotide sequence: TGTGCCAGCAGCTCGGGACAGGGGGTACACTATGGCTACACCTTC.

The gene calls are TRBV7-9 and TRBJ1-5, with 7 bases matching TRBD1. Germline-derived CDR1 and CDR2 are SEHNR and FQNEAQ (reference sequence). Unmatched junction bases numbered 0, after V lost 1 base and J lost 0 bases. This CDR3 contains 15 residues. The CDR3 region is CASSLGDSSNQPQHF. CDR3 nucleotide sequence: TGTGCCAGCAGCTTAGGGGACAGTAGCAATCAGCCCCAGCATTTT.

This clone was detected only a few times. The chain recombines TRBV5-5 with TRBJ1-3, with TRBD1 matching over 8 bases. The CDR3 contains 14 residues. V lost 4 bases and J lost 8; bases outside the gene matches: 8. The germline V gene encodes CDR1 SGHKS and CDR2 YYEKEE (reference sequence). The CDR3 loop is CASSTSGGGHTIYF. As DNA, the CDR3 is TGTGCCAGCAGCACCTCAGGGGGCGGCCACACCATATATTTT.